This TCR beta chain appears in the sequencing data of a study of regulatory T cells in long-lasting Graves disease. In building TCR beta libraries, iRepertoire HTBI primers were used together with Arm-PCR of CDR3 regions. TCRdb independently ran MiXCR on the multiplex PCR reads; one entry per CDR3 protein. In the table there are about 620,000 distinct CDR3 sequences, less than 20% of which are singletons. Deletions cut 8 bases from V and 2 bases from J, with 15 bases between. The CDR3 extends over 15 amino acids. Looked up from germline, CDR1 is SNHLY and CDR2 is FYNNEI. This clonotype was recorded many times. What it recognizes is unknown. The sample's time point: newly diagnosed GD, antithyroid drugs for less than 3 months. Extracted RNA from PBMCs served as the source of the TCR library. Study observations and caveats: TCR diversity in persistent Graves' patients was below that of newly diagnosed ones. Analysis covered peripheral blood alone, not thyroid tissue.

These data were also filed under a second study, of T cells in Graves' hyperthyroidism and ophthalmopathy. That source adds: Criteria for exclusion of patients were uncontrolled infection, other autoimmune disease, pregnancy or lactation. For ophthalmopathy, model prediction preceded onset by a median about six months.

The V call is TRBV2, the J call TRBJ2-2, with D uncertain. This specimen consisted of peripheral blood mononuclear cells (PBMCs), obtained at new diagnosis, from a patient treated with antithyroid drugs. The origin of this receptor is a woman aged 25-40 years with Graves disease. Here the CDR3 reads CASSAARFNTGELFF. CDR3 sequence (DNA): TGTGCCAGCTCCGCGGCCAGGTTTAACACCGGGGAGCTGTTTTTT.